These 19 T cell receptor beta chains originate from one sample sequenced in a study of Ad26.COV2.S vaccination and SARS-CoV-2 variants. Indicated treatment: roughly 18 received Ad26.COV2.S at low or high dose, single or two shots; about five received placebo; per-sample allocation not given. It was on day 63 after the first vaccine or placebo injection that samples were taken. This table comes from immunoSEQ multiplex PCR, and its TCRdb copy is limited to in-frame clones, with some not included. The data show around 300,000 clones, roughly 88% seen once. The sequencing used peripheral blood, collected in a trial of Ad26.COV2.S vaccine versus placebo. These receptors all come from a person between 18 and 59 years old who received the Ad26.COV2.S COVID-19 vaccine or a placebo.

The chain carries TRBV6-2 or TRBV6-3 and TRBJ2-7; D uncertain. Germline loops: CDR1 MNHEY, CDR2 SVGEGT. The V end was cut by 6 bases, the J end by 6 bases, with 18 bases between. The CDR3 covers 14 residues. This CDR3 is CASSPPDDVAEQYV. The CDR3 bases are TGTGCCAGCAGCCCCCCTGACGATGTGGCCGAGCAGTACGTC.

The gene calls are TRBV27 and TRBJ1-2; weak D call: TRBD1 (5 bases). The CDR3 runs to 14 residues. Germline V gene lookup returns CDR1 MNHEY and CDR2 SMNVEV (reference sequence). V was cut by 1 base and J by 5 bases, with 11 bases left in between. The CDR3 is CASSLWGGKYGYTF. As DNA, the CDR3 is TGTGCCAGCAGTTTATGGGGGGGAAAGTATGGCTACACCTTC.

The chain carries TRBV10-2 and TRBJ1-6; D is undetermined. The CDR3 length is 11 residues. Germline CDR1 WSHSY, CDR2 SAAADI. The germline V and J ends were trimmed by 6 bases and 7 bases, with 4 bases remaining between them. The CDR3 sequence: CASRENSPLHF. Written as DNA, the CDR3 is TGCGCCAGCAGGGAAAATTCACCCCTCCACTTT.

Only a few counts were recorded for this clone. The V and J genes are TRBV6-4 and TRBJ2-3; either TRBD1 or TRBD2 may supply D (5 bases each). The CDR3 totals 15 residues. Germline V gives CDR1 MRHNA, CDR2 SNTAGT. Trimming pared 8 bases from V and 5 bases from J, leaving 20 bases between. DNA of the CDR3: TGTGCCAGCGGTACCGGGACCCTATCGGGAGATACGCAGTATTTT. Translated: CASGTGTLSGDTQYF.

This clone was picked up one time. This chain links TRBV3-1 (or the pseudogene TRBV3-2) with TRBJ1-2; possible D gene TRBD1, 5 bases. V lost 6 bases and J 5 bases, leaving 13 bases between the germline ends. Germline V gives CDR1 LGHDT, CDR2 YNNKEL (reference sequence). The CDR3 runs 13 residues. CDR3 DNA sequence: TGTGCCAGCAGGGGGGATTTTAAGTATGGCTACACCTTC. Protein product: CASRGDFKYGYTF.

The V gene is TRBV4-2, the J gene TRBJ2-2; 10 bases are shared with TRBD2. V was pared by 4 bases and J by 6 bases, with 26 bases of the junction left unmatched. CDR3 length: 22 amino acids. Germline V gene sequence: CDR1 LGHNA, CDR2 YNFKEQ. CDR3 bases: TGTGCCAGCAGCCGGTCGGTCGGAGAACACTACCTAGCGGGAGAGTCCCCCGGGGAGCTGTTTTTT. It yields the protein CASSRSVGEHYLAGESPGELFF.

V gene TRBV24-1 combines with J gene TRBJ2-1; TRBD2 aligns across 16 bases. The CDR3 has 18 residues. J was trimmed by 2 bases and V by 2 bases; bases with no gene match: 2. Germline V gene lookup returns CDR1 KGHDR and CDR2 SFDVKD. CDR3 region: CATSDSGTSGRAYNEQFF. CDR3 in DNA: TGTGCCACCAGTGATTCCGGGACTAGCGGGAGGGCCTACAATGAGCAGTTCTTC.

This clone was seen just once. The chain recombines TRBV5-5 with TRBJ1-2; 9 bases map to TRBD1. The ends lost 2 bases at V and 4 bases at J; junction bases unmatched: 6. The length of the CDR3 is 15 residues. In germline, CDR1 is SGHKS, CDR2 YYEKEE (reference sequence). The CDR3 protein is CASSFNTGGLYGYTF. The CDR3 DNA reads as TGTGCCAGCAGCTTTAATACAGGGGGCCTCTATGGCTACACCTTC.

This clone occurred a few times. The J gene is TRBJ1-1, the V gene TRBV5-5; no clear D. This CDR3 contains 16 residues. The V and J ends lost 0 bases and 1 base respectively, with 13 bases between them. Germline assignment: CDR1 SGHKS and CDR2 YYEKEE (reference sequence). The CDR3 protein is CASSLVGGPRNTEAFF. CDR3 DNA sequence: TGTGCCAGCAGCTTGGTGGGAGGGCCTCGGAACACTGAAGCTTTCTTT.

Here the CDR3 reads CSVEGGADGYTF. The DNA of the CDR3 is TGCAGCGTTGAAGGGGGCGCGGATGGCTACACCTTC. V gene TRBV29-1 combines with J gene TRBJ1-2, with D possibly matching TRBD1 (5 bases). Trimming took off 1 base at V and 6 bases at J, with 9 bases between the two ends. This CDR3 region has 12 residues. Germline CDR1 SQVTM, CDR2 ANQGSEA.

The gene calls are TRBV27 and TRBJ2-1; 13 bases map to TRBD2. CDR1 and CDR2 (germline): MNHEY, SMNVEV (reference sequence). V dropped 6 bases and J dropped 8; count of bases not matched to a gene: 7. The CDR3 loop spans 15 amino acids. The chain's CDR3 is CASRPGLAGLDEQFF. DNA of the CDR3: TGTGCCAGCAGGCCGGGACTAGCGGGGTTGGATGAGCAGTTCTTC.

This chain joins TRBV4-3 and TRBJ1-2; TRBD1 is a possible D gene (5 bases). Trimming stripped 3 bases from V and 14 bases from J, with 25 bases between. CDR3 length: 15 amino acids. Per germline, CDR1 LGHNA and CDR2 YSLEER. DNA of the CDR3: TGCGCCAGCAGCCATTCAGGATGGGGCAGGTGGGTTATTACCTTC. It specifies CASSHSGWGRWVITF.

This rearrangement joins TRBV28 to TRBJ2-3; no clear D. Germline V CDR1 and CDR2: MDHEN, SYDVKM. There are 14 residues in the CDR3. V lost 10 bases to trimming and J lost 3 bases, with 17 bases between them. This chain's CDR3 is CAIQRSRITDTQYF. CDR3 sequence (DNA): TGTGCCATCCAGAGGTCACGGATAACAGATACGCAGTATTTT.

The chain uses TRBV9 and TRBJ2-1; 10 nucleotides line up with TRBD2. The germline V gene has CDR1 SGDLS and CDR2 YYNGEE. The length of the CDR3 is 18 residues. Trimming at V came to 4 bases and at J to 5 bases, leaving 15 bases not matched to a gene. In DNA form, the CDR3 reads TGTGCCAGCAGCCCACTAGGGACACTAGCGGGGAGTAACAATGAGCAGTTCTTC. As protein: CASSPLGTLAGSNNEQFF.

V and J are TRBV5-4 and TRBJ2-6; possibly TRBD2 for D (5 bases). V was cut by 5 bases and J by 0 bases, with 9 bases left in between. Germline-derived CDR1 and CDR2 are SGHNT and YYREEE (reference sequence). This CDR3 is built from 15 residues. CDR3 protein: CASRGGDSGANVLTF. DNA for the CDR3: TGTGCCAGCAGAGGAGGTGACTCTGGGGCCAACGTCCTGACTTTC.

The chain couples TRBV28 to TRBJ1-1; 7 nucleotides align to TRBD1. V lost 7 bases and J lost 9; bases outside the gene matches: 11. The CDR3 is 13 amino acids. CDR1 and CDR2 (germline): MDHEN, SYDVKM. CDR3 DNA sequence: TGTGCCAGCACCCCTGGGACAGTAGATAAAGCTTTCTTT. It specifies CASTPGTVDKAFF.

This clone was counted a single time. V gene TRBV28 combines with J gene TRBJ1-2; a weak D match, TRBD1 (5 bases). The CDR3 is 16 amino acids. The ends were cut back, 10 bases at V and 2 bases at J, with 23 bases in the middle. The germline CDR1 and CDR2 sequences are MDHEN and SYDVKM. The chain's CDR3 is CAKGKRGDVANYGYTF. In DNA, the CDR3 is TGTGCCAAGGGGAAACGGGGGGACGTCGCCAACTATGGCTACACCTTC.

V gene TRBV10-1 combines with J gene TRBJ1-2, with D uncertain. CDR3 length: 13 amino acids. In germline, CDR1 is WNHNN, CDR2 SYGVQD (reference sequence). V lost 3 bases and J lost 2, with 7 bases in between. The CDR3 protein is CASSEEQNYGYTF. As DNA, the CDR3 is TGCGCCAGCAGTGAAGAACAGAACTATGGCTACACCTTC.

This chain joins TRBV7-9 and TRBJ1-1; D is possibly TRBD1 (5 bases). Germline V gene lookup returns CDR1 SEHNR and CDR2 FQNEAQ (reference sequence). The ends were cut back, 6 bases at V and 7 bases at J, with 18 bases in the middle. The CDR3 contains 14 residues. The CDR3 region has the DNA TGTGCCAGCAGGTCTCAGGGAACTAGTCTTGAAGCTTTCTTT. Translated, it gives CASRSQGTSLEAFF.